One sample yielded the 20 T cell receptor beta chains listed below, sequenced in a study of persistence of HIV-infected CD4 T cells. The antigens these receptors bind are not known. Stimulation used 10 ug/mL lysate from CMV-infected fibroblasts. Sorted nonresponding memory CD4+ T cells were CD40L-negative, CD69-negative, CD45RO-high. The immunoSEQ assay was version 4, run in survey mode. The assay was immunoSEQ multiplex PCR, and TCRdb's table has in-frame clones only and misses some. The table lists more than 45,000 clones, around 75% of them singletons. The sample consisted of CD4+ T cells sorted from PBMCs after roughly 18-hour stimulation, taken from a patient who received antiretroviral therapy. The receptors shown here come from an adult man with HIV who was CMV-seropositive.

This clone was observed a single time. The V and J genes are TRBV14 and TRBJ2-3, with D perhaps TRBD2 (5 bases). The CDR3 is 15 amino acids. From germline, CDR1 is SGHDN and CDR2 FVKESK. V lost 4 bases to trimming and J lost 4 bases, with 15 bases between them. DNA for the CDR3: TGTGCCAGCAGCCCGGACTGGGCAAGGGCAGATACGCAGTATTTT. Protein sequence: CASSPDWARADTQYF.

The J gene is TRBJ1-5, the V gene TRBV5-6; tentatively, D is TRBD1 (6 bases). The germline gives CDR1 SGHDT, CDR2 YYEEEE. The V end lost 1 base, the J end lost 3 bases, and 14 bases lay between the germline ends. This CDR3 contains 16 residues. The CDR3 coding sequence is TGTGCCAGCAGCTTGTGGGGTGCAGGGGACAATCAGCCCCAGCATTTT. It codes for CASSLWGAGDNQPQHF.

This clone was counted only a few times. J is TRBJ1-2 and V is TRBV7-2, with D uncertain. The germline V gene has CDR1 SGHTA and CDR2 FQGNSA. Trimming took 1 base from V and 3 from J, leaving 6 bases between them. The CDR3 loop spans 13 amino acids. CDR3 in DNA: TGTGCCAGCAGCTTAGACTCCTACTATGGCTACACCTTC. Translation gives CASSLDSYYGYTF.

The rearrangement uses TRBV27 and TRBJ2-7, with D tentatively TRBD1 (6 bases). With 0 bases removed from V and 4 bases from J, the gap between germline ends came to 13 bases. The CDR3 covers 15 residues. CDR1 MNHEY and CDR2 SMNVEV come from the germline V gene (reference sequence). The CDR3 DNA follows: TGTGCCAGCAGTTTATCCAGGAACAGGGAATACGAGCAGTACTTC. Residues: CASSLSRNREYEQYF.

The CDR3 region has the DNA TGTGCCTGGACCACTCCCTGTTTTTGGACTAGCGACCCTGTGGACGAGCAGTACTTC. This codes for CAWTTPCFWTSDPVDEQYF. The chain recombines TRBV30 with TRBJ2-7, with TRBD2 identical over 9 bases. The CDR3 is 19 residues long. Trimming cost V 4 bases and J 5 bases; bases outside gene matches: 24. Germline-derived CDR1 and CDR2 are GTSNPN and SVGIG (reference sequence).

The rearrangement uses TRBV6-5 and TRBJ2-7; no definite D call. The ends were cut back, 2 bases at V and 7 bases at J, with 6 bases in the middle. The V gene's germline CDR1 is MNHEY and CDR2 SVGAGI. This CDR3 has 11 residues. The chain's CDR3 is CASSYGIEQYF. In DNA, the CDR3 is TGTGCCAGCAGTTACGGAATAGAGCAGTACTTC.

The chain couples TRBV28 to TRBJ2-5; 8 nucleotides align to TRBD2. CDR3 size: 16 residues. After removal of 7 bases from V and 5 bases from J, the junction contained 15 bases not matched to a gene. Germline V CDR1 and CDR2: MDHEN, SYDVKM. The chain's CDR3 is CASTLRGSGSGETQYF. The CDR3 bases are TGTGCCAGCACGCTTAGGGGAAGCGGGAGTGGGGAGACCCAGTACTTC.

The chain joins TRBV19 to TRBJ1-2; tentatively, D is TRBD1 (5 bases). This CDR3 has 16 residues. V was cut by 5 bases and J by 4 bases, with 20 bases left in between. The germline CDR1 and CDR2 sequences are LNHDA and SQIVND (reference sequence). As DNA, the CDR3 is TGTGCCAGTAGTCCCGCGGGGCAGGGCGGCGGCTATGGCTACACCTTC. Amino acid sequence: CASSPAGQGGGYGYTF.

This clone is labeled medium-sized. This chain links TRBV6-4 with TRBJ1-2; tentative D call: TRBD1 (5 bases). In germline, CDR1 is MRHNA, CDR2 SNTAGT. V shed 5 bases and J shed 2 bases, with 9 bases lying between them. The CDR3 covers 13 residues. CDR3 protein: CASSQGRNYGYTF. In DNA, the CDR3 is TGTGCCAGCAGTCAGGGACGGAACTATGGCTACACCTTC.

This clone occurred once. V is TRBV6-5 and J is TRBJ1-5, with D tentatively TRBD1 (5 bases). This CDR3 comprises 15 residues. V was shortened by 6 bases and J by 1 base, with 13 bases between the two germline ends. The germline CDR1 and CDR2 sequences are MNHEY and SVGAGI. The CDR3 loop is CASSSAGTSNQPQHF. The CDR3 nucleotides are TGTGCCAGCAGCTCCGCGGGGACGAGCAATCAGCCCCAGCATTTT.

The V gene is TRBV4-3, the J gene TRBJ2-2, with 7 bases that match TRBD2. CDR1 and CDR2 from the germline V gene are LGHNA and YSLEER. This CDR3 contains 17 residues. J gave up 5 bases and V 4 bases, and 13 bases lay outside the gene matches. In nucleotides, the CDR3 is TGCGCCAGCAGCCGTTTACCCGGCGGGGGAGGGACCGGGGAGCTGTTTTTT. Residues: CASSRLPGGGGTGELFF.

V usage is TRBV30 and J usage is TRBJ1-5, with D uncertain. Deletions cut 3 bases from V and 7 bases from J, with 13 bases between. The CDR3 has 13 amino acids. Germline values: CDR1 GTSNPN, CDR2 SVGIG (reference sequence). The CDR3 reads CAWSSTLGQPQHF. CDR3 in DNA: TGTGCCTGGAGCTCCACACTGGGACAGCCCCAGCATTTT.

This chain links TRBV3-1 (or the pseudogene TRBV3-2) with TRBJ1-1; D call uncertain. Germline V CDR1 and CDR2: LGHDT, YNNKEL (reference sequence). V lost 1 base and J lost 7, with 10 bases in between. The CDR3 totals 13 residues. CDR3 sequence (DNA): TGTGCCAGCAGCCAAGTACCCGGGGTTGAAGCTTTCTTT. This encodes CASSQVPGVEAFF.

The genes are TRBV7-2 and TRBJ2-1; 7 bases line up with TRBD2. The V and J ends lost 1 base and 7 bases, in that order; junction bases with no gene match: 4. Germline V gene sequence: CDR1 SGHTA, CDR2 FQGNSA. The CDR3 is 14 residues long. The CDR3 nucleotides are TGTGCCAGCAGCTTAGGCGGGAGTCAAAATGAGCAGTTCTTC. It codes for CASSLGGSQNEQFF. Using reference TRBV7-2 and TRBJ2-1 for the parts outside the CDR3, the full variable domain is GAGVSQSPSNKVTEKGKDVELRCDPISGHTALYWYRQSLGQGLEFLIYFQGNSAPDKSGLPSDRFSAERTGGSVSTLTIQRTQQEDSAVYLCASSLGGSQNEQFFGPGTRLTVL.

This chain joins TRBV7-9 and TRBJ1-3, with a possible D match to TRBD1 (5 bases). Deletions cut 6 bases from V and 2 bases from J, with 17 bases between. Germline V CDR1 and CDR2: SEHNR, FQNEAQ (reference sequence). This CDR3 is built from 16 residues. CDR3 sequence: CASSGTFVRTGNTIYF. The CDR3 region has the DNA TGTGCCAGCAGTGGGACCTTCGTCAGGACTGGAAACACCATATATTTT. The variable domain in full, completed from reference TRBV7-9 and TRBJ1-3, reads DTGVSQNPRHKITKRGQNVTFRCDPISEHNRLYWYRQTLGQGPEFLTYFQNEAQLEKSRLLSDRFSAERPKGSFSTLEIQRTEQGDSAMYLCASSGTFVRTGNTIYFGEGSWLTVV.

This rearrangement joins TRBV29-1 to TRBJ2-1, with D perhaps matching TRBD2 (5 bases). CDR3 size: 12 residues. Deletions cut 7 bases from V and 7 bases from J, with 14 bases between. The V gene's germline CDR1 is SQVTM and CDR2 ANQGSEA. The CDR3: CSAIRRENEQFF. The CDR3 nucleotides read TGCAGCGCCATAAGACGGGAAAATGAGCAGTTCTTC.

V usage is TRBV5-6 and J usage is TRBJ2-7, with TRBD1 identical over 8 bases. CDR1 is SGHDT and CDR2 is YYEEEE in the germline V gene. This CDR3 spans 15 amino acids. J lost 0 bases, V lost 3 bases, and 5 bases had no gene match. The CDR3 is CASSSGTGYSYEQYF. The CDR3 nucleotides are TGTGCCAGCAGCTCCGGGACAGGTTACTCCTACGAGCAGTACTTC.

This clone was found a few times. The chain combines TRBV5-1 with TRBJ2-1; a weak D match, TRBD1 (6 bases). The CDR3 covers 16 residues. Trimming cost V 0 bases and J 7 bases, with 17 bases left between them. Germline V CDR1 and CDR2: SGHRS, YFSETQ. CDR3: CASSLVQGNPSNEQFF. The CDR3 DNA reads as TGCGCCAGCAGCTTGGTACAGGGCAATCCGTCTAATGAGCAGTTCTTC.

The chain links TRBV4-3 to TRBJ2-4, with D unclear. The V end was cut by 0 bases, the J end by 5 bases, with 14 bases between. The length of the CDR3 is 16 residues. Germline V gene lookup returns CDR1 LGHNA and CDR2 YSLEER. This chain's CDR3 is CASSQESEVLQNIQYF. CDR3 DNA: TGCGCCAGCAGCCAAGAGAGTGAGGTTCTCCAAAACATTCAGTACTTC.

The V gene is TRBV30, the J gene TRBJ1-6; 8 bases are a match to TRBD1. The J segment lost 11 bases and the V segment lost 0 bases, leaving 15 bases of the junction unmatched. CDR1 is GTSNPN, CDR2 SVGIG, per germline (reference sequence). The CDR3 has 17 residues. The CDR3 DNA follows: TGTGCCTGGAGTGTTTTGTTTTCCGACAGGGGATCAGCACCCCTCCACTTT. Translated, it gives CAWSVLFSDRGSAPLHF.